Below, 25 T cell receptor beta chains from the same sample are listed, as sequenced in a study of T-cell memory formation after mild COVID-19. MiXCR was run by TCRdb on the 5' RACE reads, yielding one entry per CDR3 protein. The data contain 350,000 to 500,000 distinct CDR3 sequences, roughly 18% of them singletons. The material sequenced was PBMCs or a T cell subset sorted from them (not recorded which). All receptors come from a young man who had mild COVID-19 (a few samples of this study predate the infection). Cell type and time point are not known.

The chain combines TRBV24-1 with TRBJ2-2; D might be TRBD1 or TRBD2, each matching 5 bases. Deletions cut 4 bases from V and 5 bases from J, with 10 bases between. Per the germline V gene, CDR1 is KGHDR and CDR2 is SFDVKD. CDR3 length equals 14 residues. The CDR3 DNA sequence: TGTGCCACCAGTGAGGCGTGGGGGACCGGGGAGCTGTTTTTT. Its protein product is CATSEAWGTGELFF.

This clonotype was observed a handful of times. The chain has TRBV10-3 and TRBJ1-2; D gene unclear. V gave up 10 bases and J gave up 0 bases, with 6 bases separating them. CDR1 and CDR2 from the germline V gene are ENHRY and SYGVKD. The CDR3 sequence is 11 residues long. CDR3 sequence (DNA): TGTGCCACCGAAGCTAACTATGGCTACACCTTC. The encoded protein is CATEANYGYTF.

The J gene is TRBJ2-7, the V gene TRBV18; 7 bases align to TRBD2. Trimming cost V 2 bases and J 5 bases; bases outside gene matches: 9. The germline V gene has CDR1 KGHSH and CDR2 LQKENI. The CDR3 totals 15 residues. The CDR3 here is CASSPSAGVRDEQYV. Written as DNA, the CDR3 is TGTGCCAGCTCACCATCTGCGGGGGTCCGGGACGAGCAGTACGTC.

The chain couples TRBV7-3 to TRBJ1-3; no reliable D call. Trimming shortened V by 3 bases and J by 0 bases, and 12 bases separated the two germline ends. Germline V gene data show CDR1 as SGHTA and CDR2 as FQGTGA. The CDR3 is made up of 16 amino acids. The CDR3 sequence is CASSFPSWSSGNTIYF. For the CDR3, the DNA is TGTGCCAGCAGCTTCCCCTCGTGGAGCTCTGGAAACACCATATATTTT.

The table lists this clonotype with a few counts. The V gene is TRBV6-2 or TRBV6-3, the J gene TRBJ1-5; D may be TRBD1 (5 bases). V lost 11 bases and J lost 0, with 17 bases in between. The CDR3 contains 15 residues. In germline, CDR1 is MNHEY, CDR2 SVGEGT. The CDR3 DNA follows: TGTGCCGCAGGGAGGTTTACGTATAGCAATCAGCCCCAGCATTTT. It is translated as CAAGRFTYSNQPQHF.

This chain uses TRBV11-2 with TRBJ2-1; D is ambiguous. The germline gives CDR1 SGHAT, CDR2 FQNNGV. V was trimmed by 2 bases and J by 9 bases, leaving 14 bases between them. The CDR3 extends over 14 amino acids. The CDR3 is CASSLTSGVGEQFF. DNA for the CDR3: TGTGCCAGCAGCTTAACGTCCGGCGTAGGTGAGCAGTTCTTC.

This clonotype was picked up a small number of times. Its ends do not fully match the called genes, so a read error is possible. The chain has TRBV7-9 and TRBJ1-2; D gene ambiguous. CDR1 is SEHNR and CDR2 is FQNEAQ in the germline V gene (reference sequence). This CDR3 region has 10 residues. The CDR3 nucleotides read TGTGCCAGCAGCAGCACCCAGTCTGCCTTC. Translation gives CASSSTQSAF.

This chain joins TRBV29-1 and TRBJ1-1, with D possibly matching TRBD1 (5 bases). V was pared by 5 bases and J by 2 bases, with 6 bases between. There are 11 residues in the CDR3. CDR1 and CDR2 from the germline V gene are SQVTM and ANQGSEA. CDR3 amino acids: CSVRGNTEAFF. The CDR3 DNA is TGCAGCGTTCGGGGCAACACTGAAGCTTTCTTT.

The chain uses TRBV4-3 and TRBJ1-1; D unresolved. Trimming removed 0 bases from V and 10 bases from J, with 15 bases in between. CDR3 length: 14 residues. CDR1 and CDR2 from the germline V gene are LGHNA and YSLEER. The CDR3 DNA reads TGCGCCAGCAGCCAAGATCGGTGGTCGCCCACAGCTTTCTTT. Its translation is CASSQDRWSPTAFF.

This clonotype was seen only a few times. The chain is built from TRBV7-9 and TRBJ2-3, with 9 bases identical to TRBD1. CDR1 SEHNR and CDR2 FQNEAQ come from the germline V gene (reference sequence). The CDR3 loop spans 17 amino acids. The J segment lost 5 bases and the V segment lost 5 bases, leaving 14 bases of the junction unmatched. The CDR3 nucleotides read TGTGCCAGCAGCGTCCCTCCGGGACAGGGATGGGTAGATACGCAGTATTTT. It translates to CASSVPPGQGWVDTQYF. Full variable domain (rest looked up from reference TRBV7-9 and TRBJ2-3): DTGVSQNPRHKITKRGQNVTFRCDPISEHNRLYWYRQTLGQGPEFLTYFQNEAQLEKSRLLSDRFSAERPKGSFSTLEIQRTEQGDSAMYLCASSVPPGQGWVDTQYFGPGTRLTVL.

The chain carries TRBV20-1 and TRBJ2-1, with 16 bases that match TRBD2. The V and J ends lost 3 bases and 7 bases, in that order; junction bases with no gene match: 3. The CDR3 has 15 residues. Germline CDR1 DFQATT, CDR2 SNEGSKA (reference sequence). The CDR3 loop reads CSARRGLAGGNEQFF. In DNA, the CDR3 is TGCAGTGCTAGGAGGGGACTAGCGGGGGGGAATGAGCAGTTCTTC.

The chain joins TRBV2 to TRBJ2-7, with no clear D. Germline V gene data show CDR1 as SNHLY and CDR2 as FYNNEI. The CDR3 is made up of 12 amino acids. The V end lost 6 bases, the J end lost 2 bases, and 8 bases lay between the germline ends. The CDR3 spells CASSLNTYEQYV. In DNA, the CDR3 is TGTGCCAGCAGCCTCAACACCTACGAGCAGTACGTC.

The V and J genes are TRBV19 and TRBJ1-4; D unclear. Deletions cut 4 bases from V and 7 bases from J, with 10 bases between. The length of the CDR3 is 13 residues. The germline V gene encodes CDR1 LNHDA and CDR2 SQIVND (reference sequence). The chain's CDR3 is CASSTSGREKLFF. The CDR3 DNA reads TGTGCCAGTAGTACCTCCGGACGTGAAAAACTGTTTTTT.

The V gene is TRBV5-4, the J gene TRBJ2-5; the D is unclear. Germline CDR1 and CDR2: SGHNT and YYREEE (reference sequence). Trimming took off 4 bases at V and 4 bases at J, with 11 bases between the two ends. CDR3 length: 13 amino acids. The CDR3 region is CASSVYRAETQYF. The CDR3 bases are TGTGCCAGCAGCGTTTATAGGGCAGAGACCCAGTACTTC. Using reference TRBV5-4 and TRBJ2-5 for the parts outside the CDR3, the full variable domain is ETGVTQSPTHLIKTRGQQVTLRCSSQSGHNTVSWYQQALGQGPQFIFQYYREEENGRGNFPPRFSGLQFPNYSSELNVNALELDDSALYLCASSVYRAETQYFGPGTRLLVL.

This clonotype was seen a handful of times. The chain joins TRBV3-1 to TRBJ2-2; 11 nucleotides match TRBD2. CDR3 length: 16 residues. The V and J ends lost 6 bases and 3 bases, in that order; junction bases with no gene match: 6. CDR1 LGHDT and CDR2 YNNKEL come from the germline V gene (reference sequence). The CDR3 DNA is TGTGCCAGCAGTTTGACTAGCGGGGCCTACACCGGGGAGCTGTTTTTT. Its translation: CASSLTSGAYTGELFF.

The chain carries TRBV4-3 and TRBJ1-2; D ambiguous. Germline V gene sequence: CDR1 LGHNA, CDR2 YSLEER. This CDR3 contains 14 residues. V lost 1 base to trimming and J lost 3 bases, with 9 bases between them. CDR3 loop: CASSQGTTYYGYTF. The CDR3 DNA reads TGCGCCAGCAGCCAAGGCACTACGTACTATGGCTACACCTTC.

The sample holds a few counts of this clonotype. The rearrangement uses TRBV19 and TRBJ2-1, with 7 bases identical to TRBD1. Unmatched junction bases numbered 10, after V lost 4 bases and J lost 7 bases. The germline gives CDR1 LNHDA, CDR2 SQIVND (reference sequence). CDR3 size: 15 residues. In nucleotides, the CDR3 is TGTGCCAGTAGTACGACCGGGACAGACTTTAATGAGCAGTTCTTC. Its translation is CASSTTGTDFNEQFF.

This clonotype was counted only a few times. This chain joins TRBV7-9 and TRBJ1-1, with no clear D. CDR1 is SEHNR and CDR2 is FQNEAQ in the germline V gene (reference sequence). V lost 3 bases, J lost 5 bases, and 13 bases lay in between. This CDR3 has 14 amino acids. CDR3 DNA sequence: TGTGCCAGCAGCTTTCCCGGACGGATTACTGAAGCTTTCTTT. Translated: CASSFPGRITEAFF.

This clonotype was observed a few times. V and J are TRBV20-1 and TRBJ2-1, with a possible D match to TRBD2 (6 bases). The CDR3 is made up of 14 amino acids. Per germline, CDR1 DFQATT and CDR2 SNEGSKA (reference sequence). With 1 base removed from V and 7 bases from J, the gap between germline ends came to 14 bases. CDR3 in amino acids: CSARGLASRNEQFF. Written as DNA, the CDR3 is TGCAGTGCTAGAGGGCTAGCGAGTAGAAATGAGCAGTTCTTC.

About this clonotype itself: A read error may account for a junction end that differs from germline. CDR3 sequence reads: CSVRVLGQGYEQYF. The CDR3 nucleotides read TGCAGTGTTAGAGTTTTAGGACAGGGCTACGAGCAGTACTTC. V gene TRBV20-1 combines with J gene TRBJ2-7, with 8 bases matching TRBD1. CDR1 is DFQATT and CDR2 is SNEGSKA in the germline V gene (reference sequence). The CDR3 is 14 amino acids.

The chain employs TRBV27 and TRBJ2-1; 11 bases fit TRBD1. The CDR3 covers 14 residues. Per germline, CDR1 MNHEY and CDR2 SMNVEV (reference sequence). J was trimmed by 8 bases and V by 6 bases; bases with no gene match: 6. The CDR3 here is CASSRTGGLYEQFF. In nucleotides, the CDR3 is TGTGCCAGCAGCAGGACAGGGGGCCTCTATGAGCAGTTCTTC.

This clonotype was found a few times. J is TRBJ1-6 and V is TRBV7-9, with D tentatively TRBD1 (5 bases). Looked up from germline, CDR1 is SEHNR and CDR2 is FQNEAQ (reference sequence). Trimming left V 5 bases short and J 4 bases short, with 15 bases between. The CDR3 loop spans 16 amino acids. DNA of the CDR3: TGTGCCAGCAGCGAGAGGGGCTTCTCGTATAATTCACCCCTCCACTTT. Translated: CASSERGFSYNSPLHF.

V gene TRBV4-3 combines with J gene TRBJ2-3; TRBD2 matches 7 bases. This CDR3 has 16 residues. Germline V lookup: CDR1 LGHNA, CDR2 YSLEER. Losses at the gene ends were 5 bases for V and 0 bases for J; bases not matched to a gene: 8. The CDR3 spells CASSTTGGISTDTQYF. CDR3 nucleotides: TGCGCCAGCAGCACCACGGGGGGAATTAGCACAGATACGCAGTATTTT.

The gene calls are TRBV2 and TRBJ2-5, with TRBD1 matching 8 bases. The length of the CDR3 is 15 residues. V lost 11 bases, J lost 1 base, and 12 bases stayed unmatched. Germline CDR1 SNHLY, CDR2 FYNNEI. The CDR3 bases are TGTGCCGGAAGACAGGGGTCCTTTGTCCAAGAGACCCAGTACTTC. This translates into CAGRQGSFVQETQYF.

To note about this clonotype: The limits of the CDR3 on the DNA are not certain, so only TCRdb's listed CDR3 is given. The V gene is TRBV7-2, the J gene TRBJ1-5. Looked up from germline, CDR1 is SGHTA and CDR2 is FQGNSA. The CDR3 contains 15 residues when both ends are counted. The CDR3 spells CASSSSGAGNQPQHF.